The 8 T cell receptor beta chains in this list originate from one sample, sequenced in a study of beta chain features in type 1 diabetes. Whole-study results and caveats: Among all four CD4+ subsets, Type 1 diabetes patients had TCRB CDR3s that were moderately but significantly shorter.

Their antigen targets remain unknown. TCRB transcripts that were expressed got sequenced, as all of the isolated RNA had been reverse transcribed. Data came from immunoSEQ multiplex PCR; TCRdb stores just in-frame clones and leaves some out. The table has a few hundred thousand clones, roughly 12% seen once; the top ten hold 0.0095% to 0.011%. Sequenced input: naive CD4+ T cells from blood. These receptor sequences come from a woman aged 18-29 years with type 1 diabetes.

The chain combines TRBV4-1 with TRBJ2-3, with 9 nucleotides matching TRBD2. This CDR3 has 15 amino acids. Germline lookup yields CDR1 MGHRA and CDR2 YSYEKL. Unmatched junction bases numbered 5, after V lost 6 bases and J lost 1 base. In DNA, the CDR3 is TGCGCCAGCAGGACCAGCGGGAGGCGCACAGATACGCAGTATTTT. This translates into CASRTSGRRTDTQYF.

The J gene is TRBJ2-7, the V gene TRBV28; D ambiguous. The V end lost 8 bases, the J end lost 2 bases, and 13 bases lay between the germline ends. The CDR3 has 13 residues. Germline values: CDR1 MDHEN, CDR2 SYDVKM. The CDR3 sequence is CASRNSLAYEQYF. As DNA, the CDR3 is TGTGCCAGCCGCAATAGTCTAGCCTACGAGCAGTACTTC.

The V and J genes are TRBV5-1 and TRBJ2-1, with TRBD1 identical over 7 bases. This CDR3 spans 14 amino acids. From germline, CDR1 is SGHRS and CDR2 YFSETQ. The V and J ends lost 4 bases and 6 bases, in that order; junction bases with no gene match: 7. CDR3 in DNA: TGCGCCAGCAGCCCGGGACAGCCAGTCAATGAGCAGTTCTTC. Translating it yields CASSPGQPVNEQFF.

This CDR3 is CASSFRSGVSKYF. CDR3 DNA: TGTGCCAGCAGCTTTCGGTCAGGGGTGTCAAAGTACTTC. This chain uses TRBV5-6 with TRBJ2-7, with D possibly matching TRBD1 (6 bases). Per the germline V gene, CDR1 is SGHDT and CDR2 is YYEEEE. V was shortened by 2 bases and J by 11 bases, with 17 bases between the two germline ends. The CDR3 consists of 13 residues.

The DNA for the CDR3 is TGTGCCAGCAGCCGCCCCGGGACTAGTGTTCCAGATACGCAGTATTTT. This codes for CASSRPGTSVPDTQYF. The chain employs TRBV7-2 and TRBJ2-3; 8 nucleotides line up with TRBD2. Germline loops: CDR1 SGHTA, CDR2 FQGNSA. The V segment lost 5 bases and the J segment 4 bases; nucleotides outside the gene matches: 11. The CDR3 contains 16 residues.

This clone has a handful of counts. The chain uses TRBV18 and TRBJ2-5; D may be TRBD2 (6 bases). The CDR3 is 14 amino acids. Deletions cut 2 bases from V and 4 bases from J, with 11 bases between. Germline CDR1 KGHSH, CDR2 LQKENI. Here the CDR3 DNA reads TGTGCCAGCTCACCAATGGGAGCGGGAGAGACCCAGTACTTC. Translating gives CASSPMGAGETQYF.

The V and J genes are TRBV28 and TRBJ1-2, with 7 nucleotides matching TRBD1. V lost 2 bases, J lost 0 bases, and 6 bases stayed unmatched. This CDR3 has 16 amino acids. Germline CDR1 and CDR2: MDHEN and SYDVKM. The CDR3, as DNA: TGTGCCAGCAGTTTACTCTCCAGGGGGTCTAACTATGGCTACACCTTC. Its protein is CASSLLSRGSNYGYTF.

V and J are TRBV21-1 and TRBJ2-2; the D call in the table, TRBD1, was not verified against the DNA. TRBV21-1 is labeled a pseudogene. The CDR3 has 16 residues. The CDR3 nucleotides read TGTGCCAGCAGCAACTCGACAGGCCGGGACACCGGGGAGCTGTTTTTT. Residues: CASSNSTGRDTGELFF.